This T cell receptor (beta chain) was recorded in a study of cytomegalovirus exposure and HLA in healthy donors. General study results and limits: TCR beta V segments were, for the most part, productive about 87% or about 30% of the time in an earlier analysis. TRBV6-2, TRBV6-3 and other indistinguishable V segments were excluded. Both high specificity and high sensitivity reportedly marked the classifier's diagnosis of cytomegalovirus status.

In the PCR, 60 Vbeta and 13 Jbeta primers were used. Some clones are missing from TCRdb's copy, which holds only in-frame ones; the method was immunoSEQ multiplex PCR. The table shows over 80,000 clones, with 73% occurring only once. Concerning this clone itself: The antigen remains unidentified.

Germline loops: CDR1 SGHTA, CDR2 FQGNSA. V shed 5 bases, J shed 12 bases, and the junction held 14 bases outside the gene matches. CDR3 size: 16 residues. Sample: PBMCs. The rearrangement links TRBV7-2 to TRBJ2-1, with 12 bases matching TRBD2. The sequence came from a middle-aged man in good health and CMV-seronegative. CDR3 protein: CASSPRRASGGAAQFF. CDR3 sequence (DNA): TGTGCCAGCAGCCCCCGTAGGGCTAGCGGGGGGGCCGCGCAGTTCTTC.